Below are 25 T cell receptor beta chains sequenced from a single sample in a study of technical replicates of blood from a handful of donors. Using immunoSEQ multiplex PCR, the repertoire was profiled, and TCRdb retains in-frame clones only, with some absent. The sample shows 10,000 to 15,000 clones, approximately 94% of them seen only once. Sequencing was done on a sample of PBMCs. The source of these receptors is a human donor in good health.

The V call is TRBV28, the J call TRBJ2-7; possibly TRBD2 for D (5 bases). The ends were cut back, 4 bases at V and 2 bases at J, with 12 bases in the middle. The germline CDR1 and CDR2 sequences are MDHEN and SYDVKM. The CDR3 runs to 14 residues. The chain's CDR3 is CASSSPGIAYEQYF. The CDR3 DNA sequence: TGTGCCAGCAGTTCACCGGGAATCGCCTACGAGCAGTACTTC.

The chain's CDR3 is CASSLAPGGTEAFF. CDR3 nucleotides: TGTGCCAGCAGTTTGGCTCCGGGGGGCACTGAAGCTTTCTTT. The V and J genes are TRBV6-6 and TRBJ1-1; possibly TRBD1 for D (5 bases). Germline CDR1 MNHNY, CDR2 SVGAGI (reference sequence). This CDR3 has 14 residues. V was shortened by 4 bases and J by 4 bases, with 13 bases between the two germline ends.

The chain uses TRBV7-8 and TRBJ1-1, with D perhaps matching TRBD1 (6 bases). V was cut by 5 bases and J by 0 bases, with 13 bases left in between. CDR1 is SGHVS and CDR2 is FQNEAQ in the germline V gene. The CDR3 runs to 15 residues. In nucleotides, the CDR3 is TGTGCCAGCAGCCCCCGGGACACCCTGAACACTGAAGCTTTCTTT. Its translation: CASSPRDTLNTEAFF.

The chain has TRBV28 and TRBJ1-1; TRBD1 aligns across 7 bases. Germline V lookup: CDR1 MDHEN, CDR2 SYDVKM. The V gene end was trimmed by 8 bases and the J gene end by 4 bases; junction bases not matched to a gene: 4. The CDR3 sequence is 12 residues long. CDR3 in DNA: TGTGCCAGCGAGGGGGCAGTCACTGAAGCTTTCTTT. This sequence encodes CASEGAVTEAFF.

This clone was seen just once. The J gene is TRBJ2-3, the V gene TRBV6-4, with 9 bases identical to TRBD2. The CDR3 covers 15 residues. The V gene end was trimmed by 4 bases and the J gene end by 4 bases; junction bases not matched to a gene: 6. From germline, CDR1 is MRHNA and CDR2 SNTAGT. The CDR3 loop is CASSVRSGSADTQYF. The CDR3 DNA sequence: TGTGCCAGCAGTGTCCGTAGCGGGAGTGCAGATACGCAGTATTTT.

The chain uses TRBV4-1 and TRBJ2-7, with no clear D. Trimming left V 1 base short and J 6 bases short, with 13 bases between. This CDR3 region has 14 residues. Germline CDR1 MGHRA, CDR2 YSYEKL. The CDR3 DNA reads TGCGCCAGCAGCCAAGCCGAGCGAGTATCCGAGCAGTACTTC. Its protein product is CASSQAERVSEQYF.

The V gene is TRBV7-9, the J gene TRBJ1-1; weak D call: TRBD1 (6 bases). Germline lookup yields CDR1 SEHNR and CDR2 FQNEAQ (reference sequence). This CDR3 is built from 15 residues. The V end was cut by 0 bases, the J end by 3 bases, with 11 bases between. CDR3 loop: CASSLASRGDTEAFF. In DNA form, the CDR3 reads TGTGCCAGCAGCTTAGCTTCCAGGGGAGACACTGAAGCTTTCTTT.

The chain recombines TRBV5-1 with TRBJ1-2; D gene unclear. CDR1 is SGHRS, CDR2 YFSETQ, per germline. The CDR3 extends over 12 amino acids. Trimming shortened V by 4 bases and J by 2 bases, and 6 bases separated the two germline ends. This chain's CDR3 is CASSPRNYGYTF. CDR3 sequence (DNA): TGCGCCAGCAGCCCCCGGAACTATGGCTACACCTTC.

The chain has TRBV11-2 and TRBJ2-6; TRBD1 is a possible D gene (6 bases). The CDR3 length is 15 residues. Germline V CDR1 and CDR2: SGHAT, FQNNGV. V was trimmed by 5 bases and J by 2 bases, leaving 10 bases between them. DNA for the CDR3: TGTGCCAGCAGCAGCAGGGGACCTGGGGCCAACGTCCTGACTTTC. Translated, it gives CASSSRGPGANVLTF.

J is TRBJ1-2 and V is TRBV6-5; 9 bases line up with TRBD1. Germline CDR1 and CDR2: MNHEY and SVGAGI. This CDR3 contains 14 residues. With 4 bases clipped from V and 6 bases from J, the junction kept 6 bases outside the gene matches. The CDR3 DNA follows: TGTGCCAGCAGTTCGGGGACAGGGAAAAATGGCTACACCTTC. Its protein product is CASSSGTGKNGYTF.

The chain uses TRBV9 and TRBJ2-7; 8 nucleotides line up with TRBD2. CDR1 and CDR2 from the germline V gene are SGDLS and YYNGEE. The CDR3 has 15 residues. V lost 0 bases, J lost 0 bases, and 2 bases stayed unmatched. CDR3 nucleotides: TGTGCCAGCAGCGTAGGGGGGACTAGCTCCTACGAGCAGTACTTC. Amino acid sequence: CASSVGGTSSYEQYF.

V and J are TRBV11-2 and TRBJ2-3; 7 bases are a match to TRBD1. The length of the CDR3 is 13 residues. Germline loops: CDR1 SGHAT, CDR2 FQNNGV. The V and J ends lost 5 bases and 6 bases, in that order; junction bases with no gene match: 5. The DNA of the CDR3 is TGTGCCAGCAGCCCGAGCAGGGGGGATACGCAGTATTTT. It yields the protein CASSPSRGDTQYF. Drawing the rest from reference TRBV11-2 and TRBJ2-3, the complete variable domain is EAGVAQSPRYKIIEKRQSVAFWCNPISGHATLYWYQQILGQGPKLLIQFQNNGVVDDSQLPKDRFSAERLKGVDSTLKIQPAKLEDSAVYLCASSPSRGDTQYFGPGTRLTVL.

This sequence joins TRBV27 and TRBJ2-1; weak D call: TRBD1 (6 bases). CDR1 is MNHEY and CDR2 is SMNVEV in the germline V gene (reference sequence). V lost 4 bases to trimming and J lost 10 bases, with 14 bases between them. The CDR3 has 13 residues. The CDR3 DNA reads TGTGCCAGCAGTTCCCGACAGGCCCACGAGCAGTTCTTC. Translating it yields CASSSRQAHEQFF.

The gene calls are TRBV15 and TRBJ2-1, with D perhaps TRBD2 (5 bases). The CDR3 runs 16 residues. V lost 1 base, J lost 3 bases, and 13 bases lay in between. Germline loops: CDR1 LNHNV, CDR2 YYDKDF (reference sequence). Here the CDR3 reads CATSRGVVALYNEQFF. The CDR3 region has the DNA TGTGCCACCAGCAGAGGGGTAGTAGCGCTCTACAATGAGCAGTTCTTC.

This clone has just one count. This CDR3 is CASQRESSTGELFF. The DNA of the CDR3 is TGTGCCTCCCAGCGGGAGTCGTCCACCGGGGAGCTGTTTTTT. V is TRBV2 and J is TRBJ2-2; TRBD2 matches 8 bases. The CDR3 consists of 14 residues. Germline assignment: CDR1 SNHLY and CDR2 FYNNEI. V dropped 11 bases and J dropped 4; count of bases not matched to a gene: 9.

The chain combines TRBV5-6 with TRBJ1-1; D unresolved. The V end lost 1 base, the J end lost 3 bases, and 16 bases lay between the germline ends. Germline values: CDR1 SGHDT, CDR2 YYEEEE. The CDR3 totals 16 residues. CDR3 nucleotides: TGTGCCAGCAGCTTGCCCTTCCAGGTCACGTACACTGAAGCTTTCTTT. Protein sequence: CASSLPFQVTYTEAFF.

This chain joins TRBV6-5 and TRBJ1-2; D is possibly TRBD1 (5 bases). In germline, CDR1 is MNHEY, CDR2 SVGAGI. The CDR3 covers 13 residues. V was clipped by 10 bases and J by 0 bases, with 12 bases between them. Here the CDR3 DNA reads TGTGCCACCCGGGGGGGTCCTAACTATGGCTACACCTTC. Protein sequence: CATRGGPNYGYTF.

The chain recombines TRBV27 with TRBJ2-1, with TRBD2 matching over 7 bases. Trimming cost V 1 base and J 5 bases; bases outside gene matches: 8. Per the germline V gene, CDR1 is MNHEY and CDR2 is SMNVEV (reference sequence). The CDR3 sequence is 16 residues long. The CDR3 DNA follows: TGTGCCAGCAGTTTATTCGGCGGGAGTAGGCACAATGAGCAGTTCTTC. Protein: CASSLFGGSRHNEQFF.

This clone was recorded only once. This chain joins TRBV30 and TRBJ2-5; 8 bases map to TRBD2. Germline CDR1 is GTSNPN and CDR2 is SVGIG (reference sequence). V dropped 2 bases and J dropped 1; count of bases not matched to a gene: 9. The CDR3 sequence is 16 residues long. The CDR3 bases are TGTGCCTGGAGTCTAGGGGTAGCGGGACCCCAAGAGACCCAGTACTTC. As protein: CAWSLGVAGPQETQYF.

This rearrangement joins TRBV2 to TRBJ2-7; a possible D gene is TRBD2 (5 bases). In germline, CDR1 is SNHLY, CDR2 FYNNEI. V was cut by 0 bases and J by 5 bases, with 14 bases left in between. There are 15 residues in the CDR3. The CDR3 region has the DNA TGTGCCAGCAGTGAAGCGTTCGGGGTGCACCACGAGCAGTACTTC. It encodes CASSEAFGVHHEQYF.

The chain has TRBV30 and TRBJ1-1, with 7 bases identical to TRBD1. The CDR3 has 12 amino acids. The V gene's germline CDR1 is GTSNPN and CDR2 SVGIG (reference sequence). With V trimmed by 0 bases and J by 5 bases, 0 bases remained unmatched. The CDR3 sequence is CAWSVQGTEAFF. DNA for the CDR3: TGTGCCTGGAGTGTACAGGGGACTGAAGCTTTCTTT.

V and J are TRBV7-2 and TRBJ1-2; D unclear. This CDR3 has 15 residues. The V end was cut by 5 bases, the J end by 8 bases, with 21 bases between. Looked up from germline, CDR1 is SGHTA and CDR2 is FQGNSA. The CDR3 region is CASSQSHAGTSGYTF. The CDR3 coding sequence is TGTGCCAGCAGCCAGAGTCATGCGGGCACGAGCGGCTACACCTTC.

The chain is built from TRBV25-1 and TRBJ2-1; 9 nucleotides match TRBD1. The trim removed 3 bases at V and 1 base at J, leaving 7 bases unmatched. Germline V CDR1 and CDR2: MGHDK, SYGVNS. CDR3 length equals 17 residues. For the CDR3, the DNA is TGTGCCAGCAGTGACCTCGGACAGGGGAGGTCCTACAATGAGCAGTTCTTC. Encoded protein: CASSDLGQGRSYNEQFF.

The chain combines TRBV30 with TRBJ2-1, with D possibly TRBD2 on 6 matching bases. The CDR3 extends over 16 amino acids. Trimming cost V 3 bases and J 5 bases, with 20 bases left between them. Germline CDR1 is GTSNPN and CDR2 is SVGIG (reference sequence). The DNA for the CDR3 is TGTGCCTGGAGCCCTAGGAGGGCCGCAGAACACAATGAGCAGTTCTTC. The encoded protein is CAWSPRRAAEHNEQFF.

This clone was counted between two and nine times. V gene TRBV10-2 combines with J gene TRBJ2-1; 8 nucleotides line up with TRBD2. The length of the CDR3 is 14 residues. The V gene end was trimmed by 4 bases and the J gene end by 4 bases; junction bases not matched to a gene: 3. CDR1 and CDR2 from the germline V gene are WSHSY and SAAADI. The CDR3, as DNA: TGCGCCAGCAGTGCTACTAGCGGATACAATGAGCAGTTCTTC. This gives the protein CASSATSGYNEQFF.